This T cell receptor (beta chain) derives from a study of blood T cell repertoires in COVID-19. The wider study: Samples came from the United States, Italy and Spain, spanning acute and convalescent COVID-19. PBMCs, B-cell-depleted T cells, or T cells provided the cDNA or gDNA that made up the material.

Per the original methods: The assay estimated nucleated cells by amplifying reference gene primers. Only in-frame clones appear in the TCRdb table, and some are missing; sequencing was by immunoSEQ multiplex PCR. D and trimming come from the DNA, and the V and J calls and clone size come from that table. The table records fewer than 50,000 clones, more than 75% of them present only once. This receptor was identified in a man of 80 years or more with acute or convalescent COVID-19. The sequencing sample was made of peripheral blood.

CDR3 protein: CASSPLGGGTEAFF. The CDR3 nucleotides read TGTGCCAGCAGCCCCCTGGGGGGAGGCACTGAAGCTTTCTTT. This rearrangement joins TRBV7-3 to TRBJ1-1; TRBD1 is a possible D gene (5 bases). Per germline, CDR1 SGHTA and CDR2 FQGTGA. Trimming took off 5 bases at V and 4 bases at J, with 14 bases between the two ends. This CDR3 is 14 amino acids long.